This T cell receptor (beta chain) was retrieved from a study of T cells in Graves' hyperthyroidism and ophthalmopathy. Study-wide results and limits: Blood also contained most expanded thyroid clonotypes above 0.001.

Exclusion criteria comprised uncontrolled infection, other autoimmune disease, pregnancy or lactation. Amplification targeted TCR beta CDR3 regions from RNA transcripts. First-round RT-PCR targeting the TCR CDR3 was performed with the HTBI primer set. TCRdb passed the multiplex PCR reads through MiXCR, listing each CDR3 protein once. The data contain roughly 740,000 distinct CDR3 sequences, roughly 17% of them singletons. The V end was cut by 5 bases, the J end by 0 bases, with 13 bases between. This CDR3 spans 15 amino acids. Germline CDR1 is MNHEY and CDR2 is SMNVEV (reference sequence). As to this clonotype: Its matching antigen is unknown.

This chain uses TRBV27 with TRBJ1-1, with D tentatively TRBD1 (6 bases). This receptor was identified in a man aged 18 to 30 with Graves' hyperthyroidism. The sample was blood. CDR3: CASSPRAGVNTEAFF. The DNA of the CDR3 is TGTGCCAGCAGTCCCCGGGCAGGGGTGAACACTGAAGCTTTCTTT.